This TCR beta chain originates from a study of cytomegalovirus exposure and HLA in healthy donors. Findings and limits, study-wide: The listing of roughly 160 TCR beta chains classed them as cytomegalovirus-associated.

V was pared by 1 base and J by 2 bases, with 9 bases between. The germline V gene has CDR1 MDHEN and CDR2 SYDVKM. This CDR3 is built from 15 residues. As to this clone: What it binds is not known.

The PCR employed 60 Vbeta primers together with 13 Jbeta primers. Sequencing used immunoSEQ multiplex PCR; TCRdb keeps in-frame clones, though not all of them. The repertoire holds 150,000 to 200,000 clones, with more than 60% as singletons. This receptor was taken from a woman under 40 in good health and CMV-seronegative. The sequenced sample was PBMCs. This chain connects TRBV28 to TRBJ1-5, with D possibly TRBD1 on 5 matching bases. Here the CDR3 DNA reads TGTGCCAGCAGTTTATTCGCCAGGGGCAATCAGCCCCAGCATTTT. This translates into CASSLFARGNQPQHF.